This section outlines one T cell receptor (beta chain) sequence together with its context. What this receptor recognizes is not known. The CDR3 runs 12 residues from the cysteine to the phenylalanine. The record lacks a DNA sequence. CDR1 and CDR2 were assigned from the germline V gene as ENHRY and SYGVKD. The data belong to a study of T cells expressing NK-cell markers (TCRdb year 2020). In terms of the full investigation: TCR beta-chain repertoires were profiled in sorted CD3+CD56+NKG2C+, CD3+CD56+NKG2C- and CD3+CD56-NKG2C+ T-cell subsets from several donors. Seven of the eight sequenced donors were HCMV-seropositive and one was HCMV-seronegative. Randomly selected healthy volunteers, three men and five women, were used as the eight sequenced donors. Libraries were sequenced as 2 x 150 bp reads on Illumina HiSeq 2000/2500, MiSeq or NextSeq. The study at large found these results: Whether the expanded NKG2C-expressing T cell clones were specific for HCMV antigens remained unclear. For roughly 6 donors, the dominant CD3+CD56+NKG2C+ clonotypes were among the top 10 CD8+ clonotypes and accounted for roughly 1.0-7.5% of CD8+ T cells. Those dominant clonotypes were again the most abundant among CD3+CD56-NKG2C+ cells in a handful of donors, at about 25-60.1%.

HCMV-specific IgG was detected in serum with a commercial ELISA kit to determine HCMV serostatus. Ficoll density gradient centrifugation was used to isolate peripheral blood mononuclear cells from blood. The instrument given in TCRdb is Illumina HiSeq 2000. TCR beta cDNA libraries were made by 5'RACE template switching that added a universal primer site and unique molecular identifiers. cDNA synthesis was primed from the TCR beta constant segment and was followed by two successive PCR amplification steps. In the authors' own workflow: MIGEC handled demultiplexing of the reads and grouping by UMI, while MiTCR was used to assemble and quantify clonotypes. Only TCR cDNA sequences supported by at least two reads were kept to exclude erroneous sequences. Downstream repertoire analysis used the tcR package, and clonotypes were matched across fractions by CDR3 nucleotide sequence plus V segment. VDJmatch was used to annotate antigen specificity against VDJdb, with one amino acid substitution in CDR3 permitted. TCRdb reprocessed the reads, and each CDR3 protein sequence is entered once, without DNA. It is TCRdb's table, rather than the study itself, that gives the V and J calls and clone size. The sample table gives more than 250,000 distinct CDR3 sequences. The ten largest make up about 0.4% of the sample.

The clonotype was recovered from a man between 18 and 35 years old in good health. Donor details come from another sample of the same person, matched by shared clones. The sequencing input was blood T cells: a sorted CD56 or NKG2C T cell subset, CD4+ or CD8+ T cells, or bulk PBMC T cells (not recorded which). This chain joins TRBV10-3 to TRBJ2-3; checking the TCRdb D call of TRBD2 is not possible without DNA. The CDR3: CAISGREDTQYF.